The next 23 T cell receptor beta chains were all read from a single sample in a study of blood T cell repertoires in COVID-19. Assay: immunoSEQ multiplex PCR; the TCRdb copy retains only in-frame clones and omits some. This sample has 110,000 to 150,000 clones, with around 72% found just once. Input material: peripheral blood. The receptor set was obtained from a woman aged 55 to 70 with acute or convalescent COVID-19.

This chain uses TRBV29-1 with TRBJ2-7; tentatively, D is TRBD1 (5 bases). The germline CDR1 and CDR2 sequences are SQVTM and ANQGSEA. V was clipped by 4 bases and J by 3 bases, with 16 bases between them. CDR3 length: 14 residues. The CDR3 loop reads CSVGGRANFYEQYF. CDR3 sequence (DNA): TGCAGCGTTGGCGGCAGGGCTAATTTCTACGAGCAGTACTTC.

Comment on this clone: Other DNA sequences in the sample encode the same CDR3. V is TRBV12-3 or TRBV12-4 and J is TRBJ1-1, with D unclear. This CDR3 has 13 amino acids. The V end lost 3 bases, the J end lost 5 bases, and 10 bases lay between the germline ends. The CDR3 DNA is TGTGCCAGCAGTTTTCGGGGAGGAACTGAAGCTTTCTTT. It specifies CASSFRGGTEAFF.

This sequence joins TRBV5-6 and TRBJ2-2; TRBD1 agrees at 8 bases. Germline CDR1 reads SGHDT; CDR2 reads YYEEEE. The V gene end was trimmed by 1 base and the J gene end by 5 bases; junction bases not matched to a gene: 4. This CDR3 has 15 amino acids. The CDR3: CASSLKRQGTGELFF. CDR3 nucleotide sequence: TGTGCCAGCAGCTTGAAGAGACAGGGGACCGGGGAGCTGTTTTTT.

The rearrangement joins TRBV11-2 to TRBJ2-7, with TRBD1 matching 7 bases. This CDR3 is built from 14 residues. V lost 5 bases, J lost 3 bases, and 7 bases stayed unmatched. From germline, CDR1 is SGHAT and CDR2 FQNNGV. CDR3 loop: CASSATGKIYEQYF. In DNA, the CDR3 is TGTGCCAGCAGCGCGACAGGGAAGATCTACGAGCAGTACTTC.

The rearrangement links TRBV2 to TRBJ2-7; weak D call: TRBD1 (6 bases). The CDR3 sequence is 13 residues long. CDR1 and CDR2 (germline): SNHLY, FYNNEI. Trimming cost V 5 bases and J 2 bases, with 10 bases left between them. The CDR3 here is CASSRTATYEQYF. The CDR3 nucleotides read TGTGCCAGCAGTCGGACAGCAACCTACGAGCAGTACTTC.

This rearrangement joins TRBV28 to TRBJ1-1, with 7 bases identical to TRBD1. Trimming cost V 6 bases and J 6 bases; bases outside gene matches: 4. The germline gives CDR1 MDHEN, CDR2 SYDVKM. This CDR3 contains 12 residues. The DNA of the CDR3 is TGTGCCAGCAGCCCGGGACAGCCTGAAGCTTTCTTT. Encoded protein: CASSPGQPEAFF. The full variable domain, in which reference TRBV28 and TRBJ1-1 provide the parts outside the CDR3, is DVKVTQSSRYLVKRTGEKVFLECVQDMDHENMFWYRQDPGLGLRLIYFSYDVKMKEKGDIPEGYSVSREKKERFSLILESASTNQTSMYLCASSPGQPEAFFGQGTRLTVV.

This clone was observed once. CDR3 amino acids: CASSGGAEVSYF. The CDR3 DNA reads as TGTGCCAGCAGTGGGGGCGCGGAAGTTTCTTACTTC. J is TRBJ2-5 and V is TRBV28, with a tentative D call TRBD1 (6 bases). V lost 5 bases, J lost 14 bases, and 18 bases lay in between. The CDR3 is 12 amino acids. Germline V CDR1 and CDR2: MDHEN, SYDVKM.

CDR3 loop: CASSYGREPTYEQYF. The CDR3 nucleotides read TGTGCCAGCAGTTACGGGCGGGAGCCAACCTACGAGCAGTACTTC. The rearrangement joins TRBV27 to TRBJ2-7; 7 positions agree with TRBD2. The germline V gene encodes CDR1 MNHEY and CDR2 SMNVEV (reference sequence). There are 15 residues in the CDR3. V shed 4 bases, J shed 2 bases, and the junction held 8 bases outside the gene matches.

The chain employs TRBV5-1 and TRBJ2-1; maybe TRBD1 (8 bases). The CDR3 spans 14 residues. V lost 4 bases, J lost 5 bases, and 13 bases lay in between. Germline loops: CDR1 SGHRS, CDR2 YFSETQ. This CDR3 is CASSPQGGNNEQFF. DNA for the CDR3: TGCGCCAGCAGCCCACAGGGGGGGAACAATGAGCAGTTCTTC.

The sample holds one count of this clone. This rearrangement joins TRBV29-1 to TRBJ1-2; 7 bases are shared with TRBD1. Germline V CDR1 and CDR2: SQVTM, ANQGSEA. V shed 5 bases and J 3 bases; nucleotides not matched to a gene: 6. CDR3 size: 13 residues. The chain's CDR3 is CSVLQGYYYGYTF. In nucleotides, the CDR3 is TGCAGCGTTCTACAGGGGTATTACTATGGCTACACCTTC.

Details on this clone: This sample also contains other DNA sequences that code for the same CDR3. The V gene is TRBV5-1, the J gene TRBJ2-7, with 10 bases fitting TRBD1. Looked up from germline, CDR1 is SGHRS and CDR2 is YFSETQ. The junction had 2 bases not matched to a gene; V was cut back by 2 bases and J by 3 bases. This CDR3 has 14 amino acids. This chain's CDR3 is CASSFRDRGYEQYF. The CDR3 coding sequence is TGCGCCAGCAGCTTTCGGGACAGGGGCTACGAGCAGTACTTC.

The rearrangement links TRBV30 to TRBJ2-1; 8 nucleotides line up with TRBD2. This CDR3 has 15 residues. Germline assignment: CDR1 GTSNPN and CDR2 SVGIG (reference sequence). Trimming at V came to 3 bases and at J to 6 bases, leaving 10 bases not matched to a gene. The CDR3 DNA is TGTGCCTGGAGGGAATCCAGCGGGAGACCCAATGAGCAGTTCTTC. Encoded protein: CAWRESSGRPNEQFF.

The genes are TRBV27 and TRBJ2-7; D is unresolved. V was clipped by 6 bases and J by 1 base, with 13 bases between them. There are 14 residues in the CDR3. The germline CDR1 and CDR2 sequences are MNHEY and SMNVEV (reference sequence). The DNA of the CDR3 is TGTGCCAGCAGCCGATCATCCGGGTCCTACGAGCAGTACTTC. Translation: CASSRSSGSYEQYF.

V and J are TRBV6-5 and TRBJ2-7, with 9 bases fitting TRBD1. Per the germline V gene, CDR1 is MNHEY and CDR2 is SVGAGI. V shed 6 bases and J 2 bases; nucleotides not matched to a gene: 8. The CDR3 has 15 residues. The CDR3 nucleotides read TGTGCCAGCAGGTCCGGGACAGGGATGACCTACGAGCAGTACTTC. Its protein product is CASRSGTGMTYEQYF.

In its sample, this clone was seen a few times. In DNA form, the CDR3 reads TGTGCCAGTAGAACCCTCCCCGGACAGCGCTCTGGAAACACCATATATTTT. Protein product: CASRTLPGQRSGNTIYF. V and J are TRBV19 and TRBJ1-3; TRBD1 is a possible D gene (6 bases). This CDR3 spans 17 amino acids. V lost 6 bases, J lost 0 bases, and 18 bases lay in between. Germline V gene sequence: CDR1 LNHDA, CDR2 SQIVND (reference sequence).

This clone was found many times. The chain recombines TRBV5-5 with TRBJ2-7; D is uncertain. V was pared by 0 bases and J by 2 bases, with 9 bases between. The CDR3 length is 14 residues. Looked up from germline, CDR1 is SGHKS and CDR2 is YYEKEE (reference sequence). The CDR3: CASSLVGRTYEQYF. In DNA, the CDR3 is TGTGCCAGCAGCTTGGTAGGCAGGACCTACGAGCAGTACTTC.

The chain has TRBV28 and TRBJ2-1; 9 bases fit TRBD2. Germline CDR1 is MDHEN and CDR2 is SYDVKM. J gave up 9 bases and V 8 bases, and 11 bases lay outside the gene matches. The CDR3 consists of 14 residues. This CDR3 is CASLEAGGGSEQFF. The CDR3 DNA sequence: TGTGCCAGCTTAGAGGCGGGAGGGGGGTCTGAGCAGTTCTTC.

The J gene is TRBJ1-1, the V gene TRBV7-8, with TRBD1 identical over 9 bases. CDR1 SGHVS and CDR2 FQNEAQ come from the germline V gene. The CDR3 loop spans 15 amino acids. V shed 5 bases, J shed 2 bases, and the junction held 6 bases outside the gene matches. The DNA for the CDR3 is TGTGCCAGCAGCGAACAGGGGGCGGCTAACACTGAAGCTTTCTTT. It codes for CASSEQGAANTEAFF.

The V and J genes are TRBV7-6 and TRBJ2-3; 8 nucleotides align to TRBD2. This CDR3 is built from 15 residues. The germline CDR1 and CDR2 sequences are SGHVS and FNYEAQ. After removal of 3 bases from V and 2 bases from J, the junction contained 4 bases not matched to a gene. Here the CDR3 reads CASSFIGGATDTQYF. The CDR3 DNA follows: TGTGCCAGCAGCTTTATCGGGGGGGCCACAGATACGCAGTATTTT.

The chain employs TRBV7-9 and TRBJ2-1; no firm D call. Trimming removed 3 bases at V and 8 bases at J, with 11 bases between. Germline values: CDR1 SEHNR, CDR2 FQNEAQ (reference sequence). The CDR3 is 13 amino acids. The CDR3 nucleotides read TGTGCCAGCAGCTTGCTCTATGGAGATGAGCAGTTCTTC. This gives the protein CASSLLYGDEQFF.

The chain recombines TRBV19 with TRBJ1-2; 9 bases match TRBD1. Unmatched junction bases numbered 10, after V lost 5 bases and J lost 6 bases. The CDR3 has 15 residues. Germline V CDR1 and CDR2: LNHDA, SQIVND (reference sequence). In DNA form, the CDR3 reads TGTGCCAGTAGTTGGACAGGGGAGACTGGAAATGGCTACACCTTC. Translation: CASSWTGETGNGYTF.

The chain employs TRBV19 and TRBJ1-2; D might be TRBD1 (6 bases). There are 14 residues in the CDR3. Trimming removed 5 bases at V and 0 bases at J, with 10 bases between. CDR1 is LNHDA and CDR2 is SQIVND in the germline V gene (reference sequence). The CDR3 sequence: CASSFGQTNYGYTF. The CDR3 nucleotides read TGTGCCAGTAGTTTCGGACAGACTAACTATGGCTACACCTTC.

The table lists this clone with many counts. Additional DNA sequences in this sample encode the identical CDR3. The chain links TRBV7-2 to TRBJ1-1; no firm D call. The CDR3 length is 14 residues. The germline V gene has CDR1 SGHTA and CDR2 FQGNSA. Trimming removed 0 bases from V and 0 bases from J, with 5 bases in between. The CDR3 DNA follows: TGTGCCAGCAGCTTAGCCCACTTGAACACTGAAGCTTTCTTT. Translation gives CASSLAHLNTEAFF. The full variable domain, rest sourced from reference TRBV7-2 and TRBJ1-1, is GAGVSQSPSNKVTEKGKDVELRCDPISGHTALYWYRQSLGQGLEFLIYFQGNSAPDKSGLPSDRFSAERTGGSVSTLTIQRTQQEDSAVYLCASSLAHLNTEAFFGQGTRLTVV.